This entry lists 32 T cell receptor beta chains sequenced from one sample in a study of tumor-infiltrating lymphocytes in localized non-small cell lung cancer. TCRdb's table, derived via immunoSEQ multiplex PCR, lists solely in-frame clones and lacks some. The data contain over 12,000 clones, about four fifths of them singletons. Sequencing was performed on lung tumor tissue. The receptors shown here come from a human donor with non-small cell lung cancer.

CDR3 amino acids: CSALTARAEAFF. CDR3 sequence (DNA): TGCAGCGCCCTGACAGCACGGGCTGAAGCTTTCTTT. This chain connects TRBV29-1 to TRBJ1-1; the D gene is possibly TRBD1 (5 bases). This CDR3 has 12 residues. CDR1 is SQVTM and CDR2 is ANQGSEA in the germline V gene. The V end was cut by 7 bases, the J end by 6 bases, with 15 bases between.

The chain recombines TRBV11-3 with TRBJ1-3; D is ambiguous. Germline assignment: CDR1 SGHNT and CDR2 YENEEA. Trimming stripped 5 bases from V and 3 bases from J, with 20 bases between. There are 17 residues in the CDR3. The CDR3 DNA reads TGTGCCAGCAGCCCGCCCCCAGTGGGCGTTTGTGGAAACACCATATATTTT. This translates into CASSPPPVGVCGNTIYF.

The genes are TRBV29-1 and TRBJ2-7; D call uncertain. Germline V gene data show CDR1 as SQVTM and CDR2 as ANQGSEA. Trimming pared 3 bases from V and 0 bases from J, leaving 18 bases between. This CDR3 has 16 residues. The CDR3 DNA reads TGCAGCGTTGAGTCAGGTCCGACGGTTAGCTCCTACGAGCAGTACTTC. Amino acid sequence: CSVESGPTVSSYEQYF.

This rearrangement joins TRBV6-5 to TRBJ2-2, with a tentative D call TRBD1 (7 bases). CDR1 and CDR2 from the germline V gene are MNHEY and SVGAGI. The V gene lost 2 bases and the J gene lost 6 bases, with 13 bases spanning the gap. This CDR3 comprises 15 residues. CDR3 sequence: CASSYEEGAAGELFF. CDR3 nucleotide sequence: TGTGCCAGCAGTTACGAGGAGGGGGCCGCCGGGGAGCTGTTTTTT.

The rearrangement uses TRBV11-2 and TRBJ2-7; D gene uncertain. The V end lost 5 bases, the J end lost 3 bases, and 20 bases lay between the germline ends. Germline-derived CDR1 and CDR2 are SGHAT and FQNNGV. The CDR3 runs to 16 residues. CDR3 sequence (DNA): TGTGCCAGCAGCCCCTTTGGCACGAGGCGGCACTACGAGCAGTACTTC. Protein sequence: CASSPFGTRRHYEQYF. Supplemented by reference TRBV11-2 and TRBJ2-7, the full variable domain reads EAGVAQSPRYKIIEKRQSVAFWCNPISGHATLYWYQQILGQGPKLLIQFQNNGVVDDSQLPKDRFSAERLKGVDSTLKIQPAKLEDSAVYLCASSPFGTRRHYEQYFGPGTRLTVT.

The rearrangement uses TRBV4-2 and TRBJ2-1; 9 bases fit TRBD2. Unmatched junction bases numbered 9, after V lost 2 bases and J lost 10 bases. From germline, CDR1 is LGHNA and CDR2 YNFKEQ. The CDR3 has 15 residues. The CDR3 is CASSQFAGGREEQFF. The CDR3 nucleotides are TGTGCCAGCAGCCAATTTGCGGGGGGGCGAGAGGAGCAGTTCTTC.

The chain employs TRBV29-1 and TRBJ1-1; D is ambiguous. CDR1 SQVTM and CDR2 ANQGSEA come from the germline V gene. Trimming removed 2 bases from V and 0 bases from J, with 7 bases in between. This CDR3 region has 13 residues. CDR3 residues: CSVEHSMNTEAFF. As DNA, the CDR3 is TGCAGCGTTGAACACAGTATGAACACTGAAGCTTTCTTT. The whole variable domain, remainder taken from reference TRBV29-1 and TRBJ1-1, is SAVISQKPSRDICQRGTSLTIQCQVDSQVTMMFWYRQQPGQSLTLIATANQGSEATYESGFVIDKFPISRPNLTFSTLTVSNMSPEDSSIYLCSVEHSMNTEAFFGQGTRLTVV.

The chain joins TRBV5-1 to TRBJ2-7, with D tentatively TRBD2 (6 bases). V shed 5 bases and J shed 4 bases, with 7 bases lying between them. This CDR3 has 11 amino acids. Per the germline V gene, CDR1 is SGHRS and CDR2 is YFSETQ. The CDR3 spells CASRAGYEQYF. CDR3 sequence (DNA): TGCGCCAGCAGGGCGGGGTACGAGCAGTACTTC.

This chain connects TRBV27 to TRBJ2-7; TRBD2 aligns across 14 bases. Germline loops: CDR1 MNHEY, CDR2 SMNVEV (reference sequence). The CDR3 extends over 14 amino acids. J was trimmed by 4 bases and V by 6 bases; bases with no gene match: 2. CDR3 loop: CASSRLAGGYEQYF. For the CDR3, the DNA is TGTGCCAGCAGCCGACTAGCGGGGGGGTACGAGCAGTACTTC.

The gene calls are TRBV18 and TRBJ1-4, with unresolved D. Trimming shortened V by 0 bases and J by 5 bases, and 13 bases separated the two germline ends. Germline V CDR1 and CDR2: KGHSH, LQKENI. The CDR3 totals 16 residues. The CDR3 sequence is CASSPPVGQENEKLFF. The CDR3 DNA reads TGTGCCAGCTCACCACCGGTCGGGCAGGAAAATGAAAAACTGTTTTTT.

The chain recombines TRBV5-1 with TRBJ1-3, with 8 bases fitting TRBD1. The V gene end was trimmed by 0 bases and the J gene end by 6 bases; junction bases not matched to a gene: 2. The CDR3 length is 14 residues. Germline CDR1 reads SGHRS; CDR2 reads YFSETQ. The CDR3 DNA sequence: TGCGCCAGCAGCTTGGGCAGGGGGCAAAACACCATATATTTT. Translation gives CASSLGRGQNTIYF.

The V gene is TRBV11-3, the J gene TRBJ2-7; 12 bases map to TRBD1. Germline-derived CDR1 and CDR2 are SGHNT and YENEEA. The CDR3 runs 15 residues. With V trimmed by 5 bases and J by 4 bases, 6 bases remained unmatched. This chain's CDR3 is CASSGGQGAVYEQYF. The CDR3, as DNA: TGTGCCAGCAGCGGGGGACAGGGGGCTGTTTACGAGCAGTACTTC.

The CDR3 DNA reads TGTGCCAGCAGCCAAGATAGCTCTCTGACAGGGGGCGGGAAGACCCAGTACTTC. Residues: CASSQDSSLTGGGKTQYF. The rearrangement uses TRBV14 and TRBJ2-5; 10 bases map to TRBD1. There are 18 residues in the CDR3. Germline V CDR1 and CDR2: SGHDN, FVKESK. With V trimmed by 0 bases and J by 6 bases, 13 bases remained unmatched.

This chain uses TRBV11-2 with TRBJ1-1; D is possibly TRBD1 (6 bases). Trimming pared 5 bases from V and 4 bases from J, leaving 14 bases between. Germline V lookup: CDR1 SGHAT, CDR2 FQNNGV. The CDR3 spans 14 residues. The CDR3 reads CASSPQAGATEAFF. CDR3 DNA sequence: TGTGCCAGCAGCCCTCAGGCAGGGGCCACTGAAGCTTTCTTT.

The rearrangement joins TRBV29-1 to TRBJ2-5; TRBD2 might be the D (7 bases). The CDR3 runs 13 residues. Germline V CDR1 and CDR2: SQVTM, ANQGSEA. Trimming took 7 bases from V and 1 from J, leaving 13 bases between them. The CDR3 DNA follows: TGCAGCGCCCTAGGGGGGGGCCAAGAGACCCAGTACTTC. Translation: CSALGGGQETQYF. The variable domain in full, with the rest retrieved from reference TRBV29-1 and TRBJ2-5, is SAVISQKPSRDICQRGTSLTIQCQVDSQVTMMFWYRQQPGQSLTLIATANQGSEATYESGFVIDKFPISRPNLTFSTLTVSNMSPEDSSIYLCSALGGGQETQYFGPGTRLLVL.

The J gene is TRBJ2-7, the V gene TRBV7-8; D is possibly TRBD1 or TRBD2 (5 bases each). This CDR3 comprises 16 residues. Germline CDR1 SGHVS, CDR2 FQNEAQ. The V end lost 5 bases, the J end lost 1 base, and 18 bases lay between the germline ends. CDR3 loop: CASSRFSRDASYEQYF. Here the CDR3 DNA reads TGTGCCAGCAGCCGATTTTCCCGGGACGCTTCCTACGAGCAGTACTTC.

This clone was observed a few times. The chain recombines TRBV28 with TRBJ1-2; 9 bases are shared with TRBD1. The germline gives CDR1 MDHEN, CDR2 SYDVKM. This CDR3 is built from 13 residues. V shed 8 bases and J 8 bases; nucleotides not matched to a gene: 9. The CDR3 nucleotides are TGTGCCAGCGGGACCGGGACAGGGCTCGGCTACACCTTC. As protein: CASGTGTGLGYTF.

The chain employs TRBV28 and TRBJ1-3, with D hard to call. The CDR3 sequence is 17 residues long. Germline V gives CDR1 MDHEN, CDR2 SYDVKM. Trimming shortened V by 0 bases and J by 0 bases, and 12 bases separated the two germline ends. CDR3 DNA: TGTGCCAGCAGTTTATGGAATGTGGGCAGCTCTGGAAACACCATATATTTT. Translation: CASSLWNVGSSGNTIYF.

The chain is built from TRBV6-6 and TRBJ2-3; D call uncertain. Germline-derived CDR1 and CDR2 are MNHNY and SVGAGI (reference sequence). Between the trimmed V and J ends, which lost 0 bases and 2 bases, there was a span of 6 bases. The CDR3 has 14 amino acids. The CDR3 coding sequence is TGTGCCAGCAGTTACTCGATATTCACAGATACGCAGTATTTT. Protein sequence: CASSYSIFTDTQYF.

CDR3 DNA sequence: TGTGCCACCAGAAAATCTGATACCTTCGGCGAGCAGTACTTC. Translated: CATRKSDTFGEQYF. The chain recombines TRBV15 with TRBJ2-7; D unclear. Germline V CDR1 and CDR2: LNHNV, YYDKDF (reference sequence). V lost 6 bases and J lost 6, with 18 bases in between. CDR3 size: 14 residues.

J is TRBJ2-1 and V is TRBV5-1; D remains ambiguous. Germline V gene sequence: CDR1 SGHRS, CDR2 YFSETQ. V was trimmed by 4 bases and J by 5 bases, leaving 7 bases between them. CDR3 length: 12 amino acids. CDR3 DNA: TGCGCCAGCAGCGTAAGCGACAATGAGCAGTTCTTC. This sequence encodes CASSVSDNEQFF.

The CDR3 sequence is CASSFTSGGAGYEQYF. The CDR3, as DNA: TGTGCCAGCAGCTTTACTAGCGGGGGGGCCGGTTACGAGCAGTACTTC. This sequence joins TRBV5-6 and TRBJ2-7; TRBD2 aligns across 13 bases. After removal of 2 bases from V and 4 bases from J, the junction contained 6 bases not matched to a gene. CDR1 SGHDT and CDR2 YYEEEE come from the germline V gene. This CDR3 comprises 16 residues.

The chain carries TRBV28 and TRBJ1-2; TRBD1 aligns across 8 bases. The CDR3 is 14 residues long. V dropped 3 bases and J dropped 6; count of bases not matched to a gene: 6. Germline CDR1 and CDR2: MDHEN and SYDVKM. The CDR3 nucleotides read TGTGCCAGCAGTTTGTGGACAGGGAGGCATGGCTACACCTTC. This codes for CASSLWTGRHGYTF.

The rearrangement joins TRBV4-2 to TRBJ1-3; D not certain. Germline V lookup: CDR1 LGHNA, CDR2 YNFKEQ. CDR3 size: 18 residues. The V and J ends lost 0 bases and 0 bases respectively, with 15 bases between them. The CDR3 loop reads CASSQDSVSVISGNTIYF. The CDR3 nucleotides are TGTGCCAGCAGCCAAGATTCCGTGTCGGTTATCTCTGGAAACACCATATATTTT.

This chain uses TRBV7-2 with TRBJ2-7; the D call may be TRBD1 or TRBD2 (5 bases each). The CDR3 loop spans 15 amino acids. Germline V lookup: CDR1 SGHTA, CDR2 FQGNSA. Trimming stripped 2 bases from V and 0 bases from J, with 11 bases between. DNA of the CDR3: TGTGCCAGCAGCTTAACCCCAGGGAGCTCCTACGAGCAGTACTTC. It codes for CASSLTPGSSYEQYF.

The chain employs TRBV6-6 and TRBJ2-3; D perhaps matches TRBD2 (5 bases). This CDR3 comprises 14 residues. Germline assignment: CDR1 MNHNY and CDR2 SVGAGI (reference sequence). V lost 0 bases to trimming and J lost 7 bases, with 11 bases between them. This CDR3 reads CASSYSADSYTQYF. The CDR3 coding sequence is TGTGCCAGCAGTTACTCCGCGGACTCATATACGCAGTATTTT.

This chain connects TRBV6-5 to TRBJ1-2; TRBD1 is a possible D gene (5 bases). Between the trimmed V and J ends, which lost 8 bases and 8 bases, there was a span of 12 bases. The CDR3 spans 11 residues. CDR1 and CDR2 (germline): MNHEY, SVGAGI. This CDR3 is CASQGTGGYTF. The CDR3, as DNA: TGTGCCAGCCAGGGCACGGGGGGCTACACCTTC.

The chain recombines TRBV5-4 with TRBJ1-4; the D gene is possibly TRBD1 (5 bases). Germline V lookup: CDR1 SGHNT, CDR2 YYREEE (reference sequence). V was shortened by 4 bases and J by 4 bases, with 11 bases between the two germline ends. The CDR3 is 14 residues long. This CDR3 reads CASSPDRYNEKLFF. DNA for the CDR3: TGTGCCAGCAGCCCAGACAGATATAATGAAAAACTGTTTTTT.

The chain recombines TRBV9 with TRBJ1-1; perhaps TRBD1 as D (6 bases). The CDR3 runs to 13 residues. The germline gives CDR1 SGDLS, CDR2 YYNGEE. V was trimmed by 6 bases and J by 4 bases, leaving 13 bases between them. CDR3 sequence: CASKRGISTEAFF. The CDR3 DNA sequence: TGTGCCAGCAAAAGGGGGATAAGCACTGAAGCTTTCTTT.

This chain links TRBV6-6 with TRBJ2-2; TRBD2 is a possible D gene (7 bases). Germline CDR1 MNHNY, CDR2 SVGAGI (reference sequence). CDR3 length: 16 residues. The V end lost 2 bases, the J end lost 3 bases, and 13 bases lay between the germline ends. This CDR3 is CASSYGGGGDTGELFF. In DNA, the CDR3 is TGTGCCAGCAGTTACGGCGGAGGGGGGGACACCGGGGAGCTGTTTTTT.

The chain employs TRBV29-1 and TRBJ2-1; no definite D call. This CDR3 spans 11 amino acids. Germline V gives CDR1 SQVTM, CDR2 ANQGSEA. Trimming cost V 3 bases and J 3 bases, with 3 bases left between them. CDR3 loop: CSVDGYNEQFF. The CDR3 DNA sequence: TGCAGCGTTGATGGCTACAATGAGCAGTTCTTC.

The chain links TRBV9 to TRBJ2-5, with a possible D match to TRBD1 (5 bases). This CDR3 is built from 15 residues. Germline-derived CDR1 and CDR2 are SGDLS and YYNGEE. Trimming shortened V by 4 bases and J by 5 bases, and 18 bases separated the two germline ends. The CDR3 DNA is TGTGCCAGCAGCACGCAGGGTGCTGCCGCGGAGACCCAGTACTTC. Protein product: CASSTQGAAAETQYF. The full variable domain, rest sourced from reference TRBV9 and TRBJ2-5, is DSGVTQTPKHLITATGQRVTLRCSPRSGDLSVYWYQQSLDQGLQFLIQYYNGEERAKGNILERFSAQQFPDLHSELNLSSLELGDSALYFCASSTQGAAAETQYFGPGTRLLVL.